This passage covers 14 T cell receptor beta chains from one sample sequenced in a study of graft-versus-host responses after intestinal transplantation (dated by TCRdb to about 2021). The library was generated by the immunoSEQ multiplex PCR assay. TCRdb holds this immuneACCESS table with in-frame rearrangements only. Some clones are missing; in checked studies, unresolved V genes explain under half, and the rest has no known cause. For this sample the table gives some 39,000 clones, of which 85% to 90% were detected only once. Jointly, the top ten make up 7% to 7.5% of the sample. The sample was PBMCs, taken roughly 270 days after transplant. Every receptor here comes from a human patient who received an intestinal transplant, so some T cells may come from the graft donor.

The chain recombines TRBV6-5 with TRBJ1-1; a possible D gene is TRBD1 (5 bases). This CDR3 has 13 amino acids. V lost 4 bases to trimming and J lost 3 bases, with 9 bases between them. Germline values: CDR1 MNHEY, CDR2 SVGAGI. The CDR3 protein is CASSWRGYTEAFF. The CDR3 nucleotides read TGTGCCAGCAGTTGGAGGGGCTACACTGAAGCTTTCTTT.

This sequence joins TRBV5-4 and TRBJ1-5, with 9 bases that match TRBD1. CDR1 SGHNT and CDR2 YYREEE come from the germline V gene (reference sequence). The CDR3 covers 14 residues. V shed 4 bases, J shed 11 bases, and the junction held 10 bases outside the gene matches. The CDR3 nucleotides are TGTGCCAGCAGCATGTCCCGGGACAGGGAGACCCAGCATTTT. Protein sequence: CASSMSRDRETQHF.

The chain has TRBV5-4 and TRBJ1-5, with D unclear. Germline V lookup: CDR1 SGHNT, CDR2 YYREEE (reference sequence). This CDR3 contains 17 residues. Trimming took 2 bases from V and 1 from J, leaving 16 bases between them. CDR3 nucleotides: TGTGCCAGCAGCTTCACCCGCGGGTTGGGGAGCAATCAGCCCCAGCATTTT. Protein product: CASSFTRGLGSNQPQHF.

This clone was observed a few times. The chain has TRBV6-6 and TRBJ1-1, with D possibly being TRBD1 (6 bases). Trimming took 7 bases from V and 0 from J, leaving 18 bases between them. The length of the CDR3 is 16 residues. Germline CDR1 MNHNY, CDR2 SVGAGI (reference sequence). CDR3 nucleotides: TGTGCCAGCAATTCACAGGAGAGGGGGATGAACACTGAAGCTTTCTTT. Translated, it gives CASNSQERGMNTEAFF.

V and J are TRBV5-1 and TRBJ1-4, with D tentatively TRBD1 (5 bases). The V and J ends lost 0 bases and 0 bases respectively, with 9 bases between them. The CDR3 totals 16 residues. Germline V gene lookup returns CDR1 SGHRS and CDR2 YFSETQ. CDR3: CASSLAGGATNEKLFF. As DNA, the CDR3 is TGCGCCAGCAGCTTGGCCGGGGGAGCAACTAATGAAAAACTGTTTTTT.

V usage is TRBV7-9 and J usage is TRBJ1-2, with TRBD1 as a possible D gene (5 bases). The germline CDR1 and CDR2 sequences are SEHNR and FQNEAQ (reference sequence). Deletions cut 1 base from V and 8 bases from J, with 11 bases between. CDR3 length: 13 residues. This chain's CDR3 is CASSLGTILGYTF. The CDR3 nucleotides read TGTGCCAGCAGCTTAGGGACAATCCTCGGCTACACCTTC.

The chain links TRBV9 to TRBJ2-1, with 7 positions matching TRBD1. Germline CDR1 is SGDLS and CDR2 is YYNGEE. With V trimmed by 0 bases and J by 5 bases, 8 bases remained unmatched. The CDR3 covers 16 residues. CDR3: CASSVGQGLLDNEQFF. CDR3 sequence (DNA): TGTGCCAGCAGCGTAGGACAGGGCCTCCTAGACAATGAGCAGTTCTTC.

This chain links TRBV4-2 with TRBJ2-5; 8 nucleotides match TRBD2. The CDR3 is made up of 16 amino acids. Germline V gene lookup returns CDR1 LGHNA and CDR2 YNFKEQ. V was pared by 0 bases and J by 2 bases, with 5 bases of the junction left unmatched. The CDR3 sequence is CASSQEASSGQETQYF. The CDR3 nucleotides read TGTGCCAGCAGCCAAGAGGCCTCTAGCGGGCAAGAGACCCAGTACTTC.

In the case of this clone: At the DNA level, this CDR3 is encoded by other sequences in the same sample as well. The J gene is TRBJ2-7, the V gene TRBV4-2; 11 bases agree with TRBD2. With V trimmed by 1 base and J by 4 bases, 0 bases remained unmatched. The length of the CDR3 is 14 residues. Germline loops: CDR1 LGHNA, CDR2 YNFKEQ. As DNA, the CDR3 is TGTGCCAGCAGCCAAGGACTAGCGGGGTACGAGCAGTACTTC. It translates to CASSQGLAGYEQYF.

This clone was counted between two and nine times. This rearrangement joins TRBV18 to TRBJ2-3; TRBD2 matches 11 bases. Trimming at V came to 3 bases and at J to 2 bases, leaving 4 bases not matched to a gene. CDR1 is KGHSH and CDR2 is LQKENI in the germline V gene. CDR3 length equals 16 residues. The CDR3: CASSPIAGGITDTQYF. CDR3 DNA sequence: TGTGCCAGCTCACCGATAGCGGGGGGGATCACAGATACGCAGTATTTT. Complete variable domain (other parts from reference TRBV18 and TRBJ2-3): NAGVMQNPRHLVRRRGQEARLRCSPMKGHSHVYWYRQLPEEGLKFMVYLQKENIIDESGMPKERFSAEFPKEGPSILRIQQVVRGDSAAYFCASSPIAGGITDTQYFGPGTRLTVL.

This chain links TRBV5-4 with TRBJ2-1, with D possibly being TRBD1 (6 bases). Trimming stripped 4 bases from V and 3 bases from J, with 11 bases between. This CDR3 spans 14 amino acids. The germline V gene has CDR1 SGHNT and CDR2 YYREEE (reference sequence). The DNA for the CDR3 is TGTGCCAGCAGCCCTACAGGGATCTACAATGAGCAGTTCTTC. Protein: CASSPTGIYNEQFF.

CDR3 amino acids: CASSLVWGDQETQYF. The DNA of the CDR3 is TGTGCCAGCAGCTTGGTGTGGGGTGATCAAGAGACCCAGTACTTC. This chain joins TRBV5-6 and TRBJ2-5; D uncertain. The CDR3 consists of 15 residues. Trimming shortened V by 0 bases and J by 2 bases, and 11 bases separated the two germline ends. Germline assignment: CDR1 SGHDT and CDR2 YYEEEE.

For the CDR3, the DNA is TGTGCCTGGGCGACAGGGGGCAATCAGCCCCAGCATTTT. Its translation is CAWATGGNQPQHF. The J gene is TRBJ1-5, the V gene TRBV30; TRBD1 matches at 8 bases. Germline loops: CDR1 GTSNPN, CDR2 SVGIG (reference sequence). This CDR3 contains 13 residues. The J segment lost 2 bases and the V segment lost 5 bases, leaving 2 bases of the junction unmatched.

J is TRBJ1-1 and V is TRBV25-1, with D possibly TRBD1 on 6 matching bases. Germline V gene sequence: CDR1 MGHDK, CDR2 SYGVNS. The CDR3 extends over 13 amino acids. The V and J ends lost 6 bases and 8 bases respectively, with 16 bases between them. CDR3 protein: CASSLPRGTEAFF. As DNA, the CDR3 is TGTGCCAGCAGCCTACCCAGAGGGACAGAAGCTTTCTTT.